One sample yielded the 20 T cell receptor beta chains listed below, sequenced in a study of shared clonotypes between healthy human individuals. Naive CD8 cells comprised CD45RO-negative, CCR7-positively selected cells, excluding terminally differentiated effector memory CD45RA+ cells. Measured with immunoSEQ multiplex PCR; TCRdb has only the in-frame clones, and not every one. The sample records about 1,800,000 clones, just under 95% being singletons. Sequenced sample: naive CD8+ T cells sorted from blood. Every receptor here comes from a man between 18 and 29 years old in good health.

This clone was seen a single time. J is TRBJ2-7 and V is TRBV14; D perhaps matches TRBD2 (6 bases). With 4 bases removed from V and 5 bases from J, the gap between germline ends came to 21 bases. The length of the CDR3 is 16 residues. Looked up from germline, CDR1 is SGHDN and CDR2 is FVKESK. The CDR3 here is CASSPLGGFIFDEQYF. In DNA, the CDR3 is TGTGCCAGCAGCCCACTCGGGGGTTTTATATTTGACGAGCAGTACTTC.

This chain connects TRBV25-1 to TRBJ2-1; 12 nucleotides agree with TRBD2. Germline V gene data show CDR1 as MGHDK and CDR2 as SYGVNS. The ends lost 5 bases at V and 8 bases at J; junction bases unmatched: 4. The CDR3 is 14 amino acids. The CDR3 DNA reads TGTGCCAGCAGTCTCCTAGCGGGGGGGCATGAGCAGTTCTTC. It translates to CASSLLAGGHEQFF.

The chain joins TRBV11-2 to TRBJ1-2; a possible D gene is TRBD1 (5 bases). Deletions cut 1 base from V and 6 bases from J, with 12 bases between. Looked up from germline, CDR1 is SGHAT and CDR2 is FQNNGV. The CDR3 length is 14 residues. The CDR3 DNA is TGTGCCAGCAGCTTAGTTGGGGGAAAGGATGGCTACACCTTC. Residues: CASSLVGGKDGYTF.

J is TRBJ2-7 and V is TRBV28; the D is unclear. Trimming took 5 bases from V and 3 from J, leaving 8 bases between them. The CDR3 spans 12 residues. Germline loops: CDR1 MDHEN, CDR2 SYDVKM. The CDR3 DNA follows: TGTGCCAGCAGTCTTGCATACTACGAGCAGTACTTC. It encodes CASSLAYYEQYF.

J is TRBJ1-5 and V is TRBV27; D is possibly TRBD1 (5 bases). Germline CDR1 MNHEY, CDR2 SMNVEV (reference sequence). Deletions cut 8 bases from V and 0 bases from J, with 8 bases between. The CDR3 sequence is 13 residues long. The CDR3 nucleotides are TGTGCCAGCCCAGGGCTTAGCAATCAGCCCCAGCATTTT. Translating gives CASPGLSNQPQHF.

The chain couples TRBV7-9 to TRBJ2-3; the match to TRBD2 covers 11 bases. The germline CDR1 and CDR2 sequences are SEHNR and FQNEAQ (reference sequence). The junction had 4 bases not matched to a gene; V was cut back by 3 bases and J by 2 bases. The CDR3 spans 16 residues. Written as DNA, the CDR3 is TGTGCCAGCAGCTTGATGACTAGCGGGGCCACAGATACGCAGTATTTT. Translation: CASSLMTSGATDTQYF.

The genes are TRBV6-1 and TRBJ2-7, with a possible D match to TRBD1 (6 bases). Per the germline V gene, CDR1 is MNHNS and CDR2 is SASEGT. Between the trimmed V and J ends, which lost 6 bases and 2 bases, there was a span of 14 bases. The CDR3 has 14 residues. CDR3 loop: CASRSRGSPYEQYF. For the CDR3, the DNA is TGTGCCAGCAGGAGCAGGGGCAGCCCCTACGAGCAGTACTTC.

The gene calls are TRBV6-5 and TRBJ2-7; D is perhaps TRBD2 (5 bases). Germline V gives CDR1 MNHEY, CDR2 SVGAGI. The CDR3 consists of 15 residues. V dropped 5 bases and J dropped 2 bases, with 16 bases sitting between them. The CDR3, as DNA: TGTGCCAGCAGTGACTACCTGGAAGGGACCTACGAGCAGTACTTC. As protein: CASSDYLEGTYEQYF.

The J gene is TRBJ2-2, the V gene TRBV5-1; D not certain. Germline-derived CDR1 and CDR2 are SGHRS and YFSETQ. The CDR3 totals 12 residues. V lost 4 bases and J 3 bases, leaving 4 bases between the germline ends. The CDR3 is CASSDDTGELFF. The CDR3 DNA sequence: TGCGCCAGCAGCGACGACACCGGGGAGCTGTTTTTT.

The rearrangement joins TRBV5-4 to TRBJ1-2; D is perhaps TRBD1 (5 bases). CDR3 length equals 13 residues. Germline V CDR1 and CDR2: SGHNT, YYREEE (reference sequence). The V and J ends lost 4 bases and 6 bases respectively, with 13 bases between them. CDR3 nucleotides: TGTGCCAGCAGCGGGCAGGGATCAGATGGCTACACCTTC. Translated: CASSGQGSDGYTF.

V and J are TRBV27 and TRBJ2-5, with TRBD2 matching over 9 bases. The trim removed 9 bases at V and 5 bases at J, leaving 22 bases unmatched. Germline values: CDR1 MNHEY, CDR2 SMNVEV (reference sequence). This CDR3 contains 18 residues. CDR3 coding DNA: TGTGCCAGTGCTAGTTCTCCGGGACTAGCTCCACGCGGTGAGACCCAGTACTTC. Its protein product is CASASSPGLAPRGETQYF.

The CDR3 DNA sequence: TGCGCCAGCAGCCAAGATAGGGGAACAATCTATGGCTACACCTTC. Residues: CASSQDRGTIYGYTF. This chain connects TRBV4-3 to TRBJ1-2; D may be TRBD1 (5 bases). V lost 0 bases, J lost 4 bases, and 12 bases lay in between. The CDR3 extends over 15 amino acids. Germline assignment: CDR1 LGHNA and CDR2 YSLEER.

Comments on this clone: Its ends do not fully match the called genes, so a read error is possible. The chain is built from TRBV27 and TRBJ2-1, with 9 bases that match TRBD2. The germline V gene encodes CDR1 MNHEY and CDR2 SMNVEV (reference sequence). This CDR3 has 15 amino acids. This CDR3 reads CASSSGGGAYNEQFF. CDR3 in DNA: TGTGCCAGCAGTTCTGGCGGGGGGGCCTATAATGAGCAGTTCTTC.

As DNA, the CDR3 is TGCGCCAGCAGCCCCCAGGGACTAGCGGACTACGAGCAGTACTTC. Amino acid sequence: CASSPQGLADYEQYF. This chain joins TRBV5-1 and TRBJ2-7, with 11 bases that match TRBD2. The CDR3 covers 15 residues. Germline assignment: CDR1 SGHRS and CDR2 YFSETQ. V was pared by 4 bases and J by 3 bases, with 6 bases of the junction left unmatched.

The chain recombines TRBV15 with TRBJ1-6; D gene uncertain. Germline-derived CDR1 and CDR2 are LNHNV and YYDKDF (reference sequence). This CDR3 comprises 16 residues. Between the trimmed V and J ends, which lost 0 bases and 3 bases, there was a span of 9 bases. The CDR3 loop reads CATSREGQSYNSPLHF. CDR3 coding DNA: TGTGCCACCAGCAGAGAAGGGCAGAGCTATAATTCACCCCTCCACTTT.

The chain links TRBV28 to TRBJ1-2, with 11 bases fitting TRBD1. Germline-derived CDR1 and CDR2 are MDHEN and SYDVKM. The V segment lost 4 bases and the J segment 4 bases; nucleotides outside the gene matches: 8. The CDR3 runs 16 residues. The CDR3 loop is CASSSGTGGWVYGYTF. The CDR3 coding sequence is TGTGCCAGCAGTTCCGGGACAGGGGGTTGGGTCTATGGCTACACCTTC.

This chain uses TRBV28 with TRBJ1-4; D is undetermined. V lost 6 bases and J 11 bases, leaving 16 bases between the germline ends. Germline lookup yields CDR1 MDHEN and CDR2 SYDVKM. This CDR3 spans 13 amino acids. The CDR3 DNA sequence: TGTGCCAGCAGCTCACTAGTTTCTGAGAAACTGTTTTTT. It yields the protein CASSSLVSEKLFF.

The gene calls are TRBV7-6 and TRBJ1-5, with D possibly matching TRBD1 (6 bases). The germline V and J ends were trimmed by 1 base and 3 bases, with 7 bases remaining between them. The germline gives CDR1 SGHVS, CDR2 FNYEAQ. CDR3 size: 14 residues. CDR3 coding DNA: TGTGCCAGCAGCTTAGGGGGGCACAATCAGCCCCAGCATTTT. This encodes CASSLGGHNQPQHF.

The rearrangement joins TRBV5-1 to TRBJ2-7; perhaps TRBD2 as D (6 bases). This CDR3 is built from 14 residues. The ends were cut back, 3 bases at V and 1 base at J, with 11 bases in the middle. Germline CDR1 SGHRS, CDR2 YFSETQ. CDR3 nucleotide sequence: TGCGCCAGCAGCTCGGAGGGTTTTTCCTACGAGCAGTACTTC. As protein: CASSSEGFSYEQYF.

For this clone: This CDR3 is also generated by other DNA sequences in the sample. The chain carries TRBV7-9 and TRBJ2-1; D perhaps matches TRBD2 (5 bases). The CDR3 sequence is 12 residues long. Germline assignment: CDR1 SEHNR and CDR2 FQNEAQ (reference sequence). V lost 5 bases and J 7 bases, leaving 9 bases between the germline ends. CDR3 DNA sequence: TGTGCCAGCAGCGGACTTGGGAATGAGCAGTTCTTC. It specifies CASSGLGNEQFF.